What follows are 22 T cell receptor beta chains derived from one specimen sequenced in a study of PD-1 blockade in mismatch repair-deficient tumors. Measured with immunoSEQ multiplex PCR; TCRdb has only the in-frame clones, and not every one. The sample has some 51,000 clones; roughly 80% are singletons. The source material was peripheral blood, sampled approximately 18 weeks after starting pembrolizumab. The origin of the receptors is an adult with mismatch repair-deficient cancer.

There are a few counts of this clone. The chain joins TRBV7-3 to TRBJ2-7; TRBD1 aligns across 9 bases. Germline V CDR1 and CDR2: SGHTA, FQGTGA. V shed 5 bases, J shed 7 bases, and the junction held 9 bases outside the gene matches. The CDR3 is 14 residues long. Here the CDR3 reads CASSPGTGWREQYF. In nucleotides, the CDR3 is TGTGCCAGCAGCCCTGGGACAGGGTGGCGGGAGCAGTACTTC.

The DNA of the CDR3 is TGTGCCAGCAGCTCGACAGGGTGGGACTATGGCTACACCTTC. It is translated as CASSSTGWDYGYTF. V gene TRBV7-9 combines with J gene TRBJ1-2, with TRBD1 matching 7 bases. The germline CDR1 and CDR2 sequences are SEHNR and FQNEAQ (reference sequence). V shed 4 bases, J shed 3 bases, and the junction held 5 bases outside the gene matches. This CDR3 spans 14 amino acids. The full variable domain, with the rest looked up from reference TRBV7-9 and TRBJ1-2, is DTGVSQNPRHKITKRGQNVTFRCDPISEHNRLYWYRQTLGQGPEFLTYFQNEAQLEKSRLLSDRFSAERPKGSFSTLEIQRTEQGDSAMYLCASSSTGWDYGYTFGSGTRLTVV.

The DNA of the CDR3 is TGCGCCAGCAGCCAAGACGGGGGCGGCCTTCAGGAAAACATTCAGTACTTC. It yields the protein CASSQDGGGLQENIQYF. The chain is built from TRBV4-1 and TRBJ2-4, with D possibly called TRBD1 or TRBD2 (6 bases each). Germline values: CDR1 MGHRA, CDR2 YSYEKL. The V and J ends lost 0 bases and 5 bases respectively, with 17 bases between them. CDR3 length: 17 amino acids.

The chain uses TRBV5-1 and TRBJ1-4; no firm D call. Germline CDR1 reads SGHRS; CDR2 reads YFSETQ. V gave up 0 bases and J gave up 0 bases, with 6 bases separating them. This CDR3 comprises 15 residues. CDR3 nucleotide sequence: TGCGCCAGCAGCTTGGGTACAGCAACTAATGAAAAACTGTTTTTT. Translating gives CASSLGTATNEKLFF.

In its sample, this clone was seen once. This rearrangement joins TRBV10-3 to TRBJ1-5, with 8 bases lining up with TRBD1. Unmatched junction bases numbered 2, after V lost 3 bases and J lost 4 bases. The V gene's germline CDR1 is ENHRY and CDR2 SYGVKD. This CDR3 contains 14 residues. For the CDR3, the DNA is TGTGCCATCAGTGATAACAGGGGGAATCAGCCCCAGCATTTT. Protein product: CAISDNRGNQPQHF.

The V and J genes are TRBV9 and TRBJ2-3; TRBD2 might be the D (5 bases). Germline loops: CDR1 SGDLS, CDR2 YYNGEE. The CDR3 consists of 15 residues. The germline V and J ends were trimmed by 0 bases and 2 bases, with 10 bases remaining between them. CDR3 residues: CASSVGPLATDTQYF. CDR3 nucleotide sequence: TGTGCCAGCAGCGTAGGTCCCCTAGCCACAGATACGCAGTATTTT.

The gene calls are TRBV5-5 and TRBJ2-7; TRBD2 agrees at 7 bases. CDR1 and CDR2 (germline): SGHKS, YYEKEE (reference sequence). The J segment lost 0 bases and the V segment lost 4 bases, leaving 10 bases of the junction unmatched. The CDR3 is 16 residues long. The DNA for the CDR3 is TGTGCCAGCAGCCTCCAAGCGGGATATGTCTCCTACGAGCAGTACTTC. Translated, it gives CASSLQAGYVSYEQYF.

In nucleotides, the CDR3 is TGTGCCTGGAGTCTTGGGAACCAAGAGACCCAGTACTTC. Its protein product is CAWSLGNQETQYF. The chain recombines TRBV30 with TRBJ2-5; D gene unclear. CDR1 and CDR2 (germline): GTSNPN, SVGIG (reference sequence). The V gene lost 2 bases and the J gene lost 0 bases, with 7 bases spanning the gap. There are 13 residues in the CDR3.

This clone is judged large (0.1 to 1%). The genes are TRBV19 and TRBJ1-3; no clear D gene. Trimming cost V 7 bases and J 0 bases, with 19 bases left between them. CDR3 length equals 17 residues. CDR1 is LNHDA and CDR2 is SQIVND in the germline V gene (reference sequence). CDR3 in amino acids: CASISAVARFSGNTIYF. The CDR3 nucleotides are TGTGCCAGTATTTCCGCAGTGGCCAGGTTCTCTGGAAACACCATATATTTT.

This clone was detected once. This chain links TRBV9 with TRBJ1-3, with TRBD1 as a possible D gene (5 bases). V dropped 3 bases and J dropped 0 bases, with 10 bases sitting between them. Germline lookup yields CDR1 SGDLS and CDR2 YYNGEE. The CDR3 is made up of 15 amino acids. The CDR3 region is CASSAGAFSGNTIYF. CDR3 bases: TGTGCCAGCAGCGCCGGGGCCTTCTCTGGAAACACCATATATTTT.

The V gene is TRBV4-3, the J gene TRBJ2-1; TRBD1 might be the D (6 bases). This CDR3 spans 16 amino acids. Germline V CDR1 and CDR2: LGHNA, YSLEER. V was pared by 1 base and J by 8 bases, with 18 bases between. CDR3 nucleotide sequence: TGCGCCAGCAGCCAAGTTACCGGCAGGGGCCACGATGAGCAGTTCTTC. It specifies CASSQVTGRGHDEQFF.

As DNA, the CDR3 is TGTGCCAGCAGCGCAGGGGGCGCCTTCTCTGGGGCCAACGTCCTGACTTTC. Translating gives CASSAGGAFSGANVLTF. J is TRBJ2-6 and V is TRBV9; 8 bases match TRBD1. The CDR3 is 17 residues long. Germline CDR1 and CDR2: SGDLS and YYNGEE. V lost 3 bases to trimming and J lost 0 bases; unmatched junction nucleotides: 5.

The chain links TRBV6-1 to TRBJ2-1; D is possibly TRBD2 (6 bases). This CDR3 spans 17 amino acids. Between the trimmed V and J ends, which lost 2 bases and 5 bases, there was a span of 19 bases. Per the germline V gene, CDR1 is MNHNS and CDR2 is SASEGT. CDR3 amino acids: CASSEWRLRDGHNEQFF. CDR3 in DNA: TGTGCCAGCAGTGAATGGCGGTTGCGGGATGGACACAATGAGCAGTTCTTC.

This chain uses TRBV11-2 with TRBJ1-3; 7 nucleotides align to TRBD1. Germline lookup yields CDR1 SGHAT and CDR2 FQNNGV. The CDR3 consists of 14 residues. V shed 1 base, J shed 8 bases, and the junction held 5 bases outside the gene matches. CDR3 sequence (DNA): TGTGCCAGCAGCTTAGCAGGGGGGATGGACACCATATATTTT. Translated, it gives CASSLAGGMDTIYF.

This clone turned up a few times. This chain connects TRBV4-3 to TRBJ2-7; D unclear. Per the germline V gene, CDR1 is LGHNA and CDR2 is YSLEER. The CDR3 is 14 amino acids. Deletions cut 4 bases from V and 2 bases from J, with 12 bases between. The CDR3 loop is CASSLHGGTYEQYF. DNA of the CDR3: TGCGCCAGCAGCCTACATGGCGGTACCTACGAGCAGTACTTC.

There are a few counts of this clone. The CDR3 nucleotides read TGTGCCAGCTCGAATATGAACACTGAAGCTTTCTTT. Residues: CASSNMNTEAFF. This chain uses TRBV18 with TRBJ1-1; D gene unclear. V was trimmed by 6 bases and J by 0 bases, leaving 5 bases between them. The V gene's germline CDR1 is KGHSH and CDR2 LQKENI. There are 12 residues in the CDR3.

This rearrangement joins TRBV11-3 to TRBJ2-1; 7 bases are a match to TRBD2. Germline values: CDR1 SGHNT, CDR2 YENEEA. V gave up 5 bases and J gave up 2 bases; unmatched junction bases: 6. This CDR3 has 15 amino acids. In nucleotides, the CDR3 is TGTGCCAGCAGCATAGGGGACTATACCTACAATGAGCAGTTCTTC. As protein: CASSIGDYTYNEQFF. The variable domain in full, completed from reference TRBV11-3 and TRBJ2-1, reads EAGVVQSPRYKIIEKKQPVAFWCNPISGHNTLYWYLQNLGQGPELLIRYENEEAVDDSQLPKDRFSAERLKGVDSTLKIQPAELGDSAVYLCASSIGDYTYNEQFFGPGTRLTVL.

This sequence joins TRBV5-1 and TRBJ2-3; D gene ambiguous. V lost 0 bases, J lost 2 bases, and 10 bases lay in between. Germline assignment: CDR1 SGHRS and CDR2 YFSETQ. This CDR3 has 15 residues. CDR3 sequence (DNA): TGCGCCAGCAGCTTGGAGGCTAGGATCACAGATACGCAGTATTTT. It codes for CASSLEARITDTQYF.

CDR3 amino acids: CASQRGGMNTEAFF. CDR3 DNA: TGTGCCAGCCAGCGTGGGGGTATGAACACTGAAGCTTTCTTT. The chain employs TRBV6-5 and TRBJ1-1; D perhaps matches TRBD1 (5 bases). Germline V CDR1 and CDR2: MNHEY, SVGAGI. V was shortened by 8 bases and J by 0 bases, with 13 bases between the two germline ends. The CDR3 has 14 residues.

The rearrangement links TRBV12-5 to TRBJ2-1; no reliable D call. Deletions cut 4 bases from V and 0 bases from J, with 13 bases between. CDR3 length equals 16 residues. CDR1 LGHNT and CDR2 FRNRAP come from the germline V gene. The CDR3: CASGSDSSSSYNEQFF. The DNA of the CDR3 is TGTGCTAGTGGTTCCGACTCCTCTAGCTCCTACAATGAGCAGTTCTTC.

V usage is TRBV14 and J usage is TRBJ1-1; D is uncertain. The germline CDR1 and CDR2 sequences are SGHDN and FVKESK. Between the trimmed V and J ends, which lost 0 bases and 7 bases, there was a span of 9 bases. The CDR3 loop spans 13 amino acids. The CDR3 is CASSQDLKSEAFF. CDR3 nucleotides: TGTGCCAGCAGCCAAGATCTAAAGAGTGAAGCTTTCTTT.

The chain links TRBV19 to TRBJ2-2; TRBD2 aligns across 8 bases. Per germline, CDR1 LNHDA and CDR2 SQIVND (reference sequence). CDR3 length: 15 amino acids. V dropped 5 bases and J dropped 6; count of bases not matched to a gene: 8. The CDR3 loop is CASSYGGRKAGELFF. The CDR3 region has the DNA TGTGCCAGTAGTTATGGCGGGAGGAAGGCCGGGGAGCTGTTTTTT.